This T cell receptor beta chain was captured in a study of beta chain features in type 1 diabetes. The wider study: Patients were similar to healthy donors in age and gender (as well as in cell yields). Sorted cells, approximately 100,000,000 in number, were examined across all samples. Study results and caveats: Small HLA sub-analyses could not settle whether HLA shapes TCRB rearrangement.

A remark on this clone: What it recognizes is unknown.

Germline V gives CDR1 SGHRS, CDR2 YFSETQ. V dropped 1 base and J dropped 5 bases, with 10 bases sitting between them. The CDR3 sequence is 13 residues long. The whole isolated RNA underwent reverse transcription, so sequencing captured expressed TCRB transcripts. The method was immunoSEQ multiplex PCR; TCRdb's version includes in-frame clones alone and lacks a portion of them. The table has about 260,000 clones, under 70% seen once; the top ten hold around 0.057%. The chain carries TRBV5-1 and TRBJ2-7; D remains ambiguous. This receptor was identified in a man aged 25 to 45 in good health. Material for sequencing was naive CD4+ T cells from blood. DNA for the CDR3: TGCGCCAGCAGCTTGCTGGGATTCGACGAGCAGTACTTC. It yields the protein CASSLLGFDEQYF.